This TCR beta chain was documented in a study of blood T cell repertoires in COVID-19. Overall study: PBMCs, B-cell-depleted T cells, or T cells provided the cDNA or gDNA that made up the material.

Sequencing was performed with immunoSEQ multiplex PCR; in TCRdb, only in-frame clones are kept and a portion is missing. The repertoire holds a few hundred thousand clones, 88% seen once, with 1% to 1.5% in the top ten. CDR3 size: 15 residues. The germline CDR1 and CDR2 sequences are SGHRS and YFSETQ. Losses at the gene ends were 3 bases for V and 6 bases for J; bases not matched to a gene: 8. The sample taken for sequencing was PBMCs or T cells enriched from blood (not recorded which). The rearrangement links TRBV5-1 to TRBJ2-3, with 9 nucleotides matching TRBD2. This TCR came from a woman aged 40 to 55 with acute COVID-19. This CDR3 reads CASSYGREGEDTQYF. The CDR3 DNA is TGCGCCAGCAGCTATGGGCGGGAGGGAGAGGATACGCAGTATTTT.